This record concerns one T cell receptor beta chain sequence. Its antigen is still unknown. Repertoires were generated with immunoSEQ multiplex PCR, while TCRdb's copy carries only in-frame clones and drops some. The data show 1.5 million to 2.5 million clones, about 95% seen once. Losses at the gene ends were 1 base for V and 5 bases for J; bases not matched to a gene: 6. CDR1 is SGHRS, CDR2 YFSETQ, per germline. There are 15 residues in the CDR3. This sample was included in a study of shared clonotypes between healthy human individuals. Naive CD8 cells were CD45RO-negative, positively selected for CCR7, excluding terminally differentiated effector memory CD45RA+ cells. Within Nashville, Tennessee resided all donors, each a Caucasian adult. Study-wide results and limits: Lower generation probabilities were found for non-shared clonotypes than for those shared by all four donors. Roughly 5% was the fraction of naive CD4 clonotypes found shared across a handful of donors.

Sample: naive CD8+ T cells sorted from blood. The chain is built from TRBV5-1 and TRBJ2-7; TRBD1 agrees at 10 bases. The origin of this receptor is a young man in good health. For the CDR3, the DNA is TGCGCCAGCAGCTTGAGGGACAGGGGCTACCACGAGCAGTACTTC. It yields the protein CASSLRDRGYHEQYF.